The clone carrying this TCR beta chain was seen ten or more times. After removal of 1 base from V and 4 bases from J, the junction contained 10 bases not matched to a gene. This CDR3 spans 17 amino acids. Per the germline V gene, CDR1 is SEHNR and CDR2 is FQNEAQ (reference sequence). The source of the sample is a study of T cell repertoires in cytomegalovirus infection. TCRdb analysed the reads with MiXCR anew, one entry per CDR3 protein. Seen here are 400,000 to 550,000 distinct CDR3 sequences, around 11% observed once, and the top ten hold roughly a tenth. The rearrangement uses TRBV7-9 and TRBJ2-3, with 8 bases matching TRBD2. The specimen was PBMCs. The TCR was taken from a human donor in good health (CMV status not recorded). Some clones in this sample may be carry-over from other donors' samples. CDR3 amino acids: CASSLGTSKWVPDTQYF. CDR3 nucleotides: TGTGCCAGCAGCTTAGGGACTAGCAAATGGGTCCCAGATACGCAGTATTTT.